These 14 T cell receptor beta chains were sequenced from one sample in a study of blood T cell repertoires in COVID-19. TCRdb's copy holds only in-frame clones and misses some; the assay was immunoSEQ multiplex PCR. The table has 45,000 or so clones, approximately 87% seen once. The sample taken for sequencing was peripheral blood. These receptors all stem from a human donor in a cohort sampled during active COVID-19.

The chain employs TRBV2 and TRBJ2-7, with 7 bases lining up with TRBD2. This CDR3 contains 14 residues. Germline CDR1 SNHLY, CDR2 FYNNEI. V was clipped by 6 bases and J by 0 bases; unmatched bases: 5. CDR3 residues: CASRGGLSSYEQYF. The DNA for the CDR3 is TGTGCCAGCAGGGGGGGACTAAGCTCCTACGAGCAGTACTTC.

V is TRBV21-1 and J is TRBJ1-1; the listed D gene, TRBD1, was not tested against the DNA. TRBV21-1 is marked as a pseudogene. The CDR3 length is 18 residues. The CDR3, as DNA: TGTGCCAGCAGCAAAGATCGGGCCGCCTGGGACAAAGGCACTGAAGCTTTCTTT. Translation: CASSKDRAAWDKGTEAFF.

V is TRBV29-1 and J is TRBJ2-1; 7 bases are shared with TRBD1. V was pared by 1 base and J by 9 bases, with 9 bases of the junction left unmatched. CDR1 is SQVTM, CDR2 ANQGSEA, per germline. CDR3 length: 14 residues. CDR3 coding DNA: TGCAGCGTTGAAGTATACCAGGGGGAAGGTGAGCAGTTCTTC. Residues: CSVEVYQGEGEQFF.

The chain employs TRBV7-3 and TRBJ1-6; D is uncertain. From germline, CDR1 is SGHTA and CDR2 FQGTGA. V dropped 1 base and J dropped 3 bases, with 4 bases sitting between them. The CDR3 consists of 14 residues. The DNA of the CDR3 is TGTGCCAGCAGCTTAAGCAGCTATAATTCACCCCTCCACTTT. It yields the protein CASSLSSYNSPLHF.

V usage is TRBV27 and J usage is TRBJ2-3, with TRBD2 matching over 10 bases. CDR3 size: 14 residues. The V gene end was trimmed by 5 bases and the J gene end by 4 bases; junction bases not matched to a gene: 3. Germline assignment: CDR1 MNHEY and CDR2 SMNVEV (reference sequence). The CDR3 DNA sequence: TGTGCCAGCAGTCCGACTAGCGGGTCAGATACGCAGTATTTT. Translating it yields CASSPTSGSDTQYF.

The V gene is TRBV27, the J gene TRBJ2-1, with 10 bases fitting TRBD2. From germline, CDR1 is MNHEY and CDR2 SMNVEV (reference sequence). CDR3 length: 13 amino acids. Unmatched junction bases numbered 6, after V lost 7 bases and J lost 9 bases. Written as DNA, the CDR3 is TGTGCCAGCACAGCGGGGGGGCCGGGTGAGCAGTTCTTC. This translates into CASTAGGPGEQFF.

J is TRBJ1-1 and V is TRBV19, with 7 positions matching TRBD1. This CDR3 comprises 16 residues. V lost 4 bases to trimming and J lost 0 bases; unmatched junction nucleotides: 8. The germline CDR1 and CDR2 sequences are LNHDA and SQIVND (reference sequence). The CDR3 spells CASSTWTGVVNTEAFF. The CDR3 DNA reads TGTGCCAGTAGTACCTGGACAGGAGTGGTGAACACTGAAGCTTTCTTT. Variable domain in full (rest from reference TRBV19 and TRBJ1-1): DGGITQSPKYLFRKEGQNVTLSCEQNLNHDAMYWYRQDPGQGLRLIYYSQIVNDFQKGDIAEGYSVSREKKESFPLTVTSAQKNPTAFYLCASSTWTGVVNTEAFFGQGTRLTVV.

J is TRBJ1-4 and V is TRBV5-5; D remains unclear. The CDR3 runs 13 residues. The V end was cut by 3 bases, the J end by 2 bases, with 5 bases between. CDR1 and CDR2 (germline): SGHKS, YYEKEE (reference sequence). The CDR3: CASSWLTNEKLFF. The DNA for the CDR3 is TGTGCCAGCAGCTGGCTTACTAATGAAAAACTGTTTTTT.

The CDR3 coding sequence is TGTGCCAGCAGTTTGGACAGGGACGAGCAGTACTTC. Its protein product is CASSLDRDEQYF. The chain couples TRBV11-1 to TRBJ2-7; 8 bases align to TRBD1. The CDR3 spans 12 residues. The trim removed 6 bases at V and 5 bases at J, leaving 3 bases unmatched. CDR1 is SGHAT and CDR2 is FQDESV in the germline V gene (reference sequence).

The chain uses TRBV4-1 and TRBJ2-3; 11 bases match TRBD2. The CDR3 has 18 amino acids. V trimming: 3 bases; J trimming: 3 bases; junction bases outside the gene matches: 11. CDR1 MGHRA and CDR2 YSYEKL come from the germline V gene. The CDR3 DNA is TGCGCCAGCAGCCAGACCCGACTAGCGGGGTGGCCTACAGATACGCAGTATTTT. Translation gives CASSQTRLAGWPTDTQYF.

The chain couples TRBV20-1 to TRBJ2-7, with no clear D. Trimming cost V 3 bases and J 7 bases, with 13 bases left between them. CDR1 is DFQATT, CDR2 SNEGSKA, per germline (reference sequence). The length of the CDR3 is 12 residues. The CDR3 nucleotides read TGCAGTGCTAGTGAATTTCCGAGGGAGCAGTACTTC. Translated, it gives CSASEFPREQYF.

In nucleotides, the CDR3 is TGTGCCAGCAGCCAAGATCTTCCAGCGGGGGAAGCTTACGAGCAGTACTTC. Amino acid sequence: CASSQDLPAGEAYEQYF. The chain links TRBV3-1 (or the pseudogene TRBV3-2) to TRBJ2-7; TRBD2 agrees at 8 bases. This CDR3 contains 17 residues. CDR1 LGHDT and CDR2 YNNKEL come from the germline V gene (reference sequence). The trim removed 0 bases at V and 4 bases at J, leaving 11 bases unmatched.

The rearrangement joins TRBV10-1 to TRBJ1-2; D unresolved. Germline loops: CDR1 WNHNN, CDR2 SYGVQD (reference sequence). CDR3 size: 14 residues. Trimming stripped 4 bases from V and 4 bases from J, with 13 bases between. CDR3 protein: CASSVDTSIYGYTF. The CDR3 nucleotides read TGCGCCAGCAGTGTAGACACCTCGATCTATGGCTACACCTTC.

This chain connects TRBV7-2 to TRBJ2-3, with 7 nucleotides matching TRBD2. Germline CDR1 and CDR2: SGHTA and FQGNSA. V lost 2 bases to trimming and J lost 2 bases; unmatched junction nucleotides: 4. There are 15 residues in the CDR3. The CDR3 coding sequence is TGTGCCAGCAGCTTAATTAGCGGGTACACAGATACGCAGTATTTT. Amino acid sequence: CASSLISGYTDTQYF.